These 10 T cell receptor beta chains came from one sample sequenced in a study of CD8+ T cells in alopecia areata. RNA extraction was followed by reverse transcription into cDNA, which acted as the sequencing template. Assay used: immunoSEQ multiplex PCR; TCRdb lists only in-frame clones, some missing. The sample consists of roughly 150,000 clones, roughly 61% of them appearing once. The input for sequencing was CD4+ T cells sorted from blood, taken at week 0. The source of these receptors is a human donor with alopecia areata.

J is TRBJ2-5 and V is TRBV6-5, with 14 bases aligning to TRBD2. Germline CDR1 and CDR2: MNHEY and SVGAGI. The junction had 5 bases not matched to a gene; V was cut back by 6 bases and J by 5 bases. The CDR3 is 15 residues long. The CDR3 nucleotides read TGTGCCAGCAGAAAGGGACTAGCGGGGGTTGAGACCCAGTACTTC. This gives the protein CASRKGLAGVETQYF.

The CDR3 region is CASSLATGLAEQYF. CDR3 bases: TGTGCCAGCAGCTTAGCGACCGGACTAGCGGAGCAGTACTTC. V usage is TRBV7-8 and J usage is TRBJ2-7, with TRBD2 matching over 9 bases. The germline CDR1 and CDR2 sequences are SGHVS and FQNEAQ. V was pared by 0 bases and J by 7 bases, with 4 bases of the junction left unmatched. CDR3 length: 14 amino acids.

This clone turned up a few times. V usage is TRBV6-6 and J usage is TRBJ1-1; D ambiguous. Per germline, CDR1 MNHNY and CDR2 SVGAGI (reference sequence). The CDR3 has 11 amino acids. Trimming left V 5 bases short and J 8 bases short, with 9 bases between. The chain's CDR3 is CASSPPGEAFF. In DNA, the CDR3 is TGTGCCAGCAGTCCACCAGGCGAAGCTTTCTTT.

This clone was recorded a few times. The CDR3 sequence: CASSYGTGRETQYF. The DNA of the CDR3 is TGTGCCAGCAGCTACGGGACAGGGAGAGAGACCCAGTACTTC. This sequence joins TRBV11-2 and TRBJ2-5; 9 bases agree with TRBD1. Germline CDR1 SGHAT, CDR2 FQNNGV. J lost 4 bases, V lost 4 bases, and 4 bases had no gene match. The CDR3 is 14 residues long.

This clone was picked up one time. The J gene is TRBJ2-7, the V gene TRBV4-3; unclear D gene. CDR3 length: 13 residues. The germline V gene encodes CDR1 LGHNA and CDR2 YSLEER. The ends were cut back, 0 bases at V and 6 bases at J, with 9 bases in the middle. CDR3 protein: CASSQDAGFEQYF. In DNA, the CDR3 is TGCGCCAGCAGCCAAGATGCCGGGTTCGAGCAGTACTTC.

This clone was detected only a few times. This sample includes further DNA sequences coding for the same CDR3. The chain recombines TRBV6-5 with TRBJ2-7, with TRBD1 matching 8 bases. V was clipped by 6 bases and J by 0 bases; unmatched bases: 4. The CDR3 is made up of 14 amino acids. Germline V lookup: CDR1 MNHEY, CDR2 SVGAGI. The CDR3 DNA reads TGTGCCAGCAGCAGGACAGGGAGCTCCTACGAGCAGTACTTC. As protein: CASSRTGSSYEQYF.

The CDR3 nucleotides are TGCAGCGCGAAGGGGGGCTCGTCCAATTCACCCCTCCACTTT. Its translation is CSAKGGSSNSPLHF. The chain uses TRBV29-1 and TRBJ1-6; D may be TRBD1 (6 bases). CDR3 length: 14 residues. CDR1 is SQVTM and CDR2 is ANQGSEA in the germline V gene. The V gene lost 7 bases and the J gene lost 7 bases, with 17 bases spanning the gap.

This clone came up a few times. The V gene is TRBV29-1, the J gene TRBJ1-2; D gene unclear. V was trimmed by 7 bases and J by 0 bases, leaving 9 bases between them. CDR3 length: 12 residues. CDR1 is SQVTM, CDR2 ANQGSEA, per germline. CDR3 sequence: CSAGHPNYGYTF. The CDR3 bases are TGCAGCGCCGGCCATCCTAACTATGGCTACACCTTC.

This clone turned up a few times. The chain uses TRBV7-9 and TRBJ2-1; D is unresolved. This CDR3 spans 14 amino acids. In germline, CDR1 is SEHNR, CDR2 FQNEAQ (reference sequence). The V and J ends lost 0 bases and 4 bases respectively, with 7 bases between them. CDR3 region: CASSLAKQYNEQFF. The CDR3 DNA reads TGTGCCAGCAGCTTAGCGAAACAGTACAATGAGCAGTTCTTC.

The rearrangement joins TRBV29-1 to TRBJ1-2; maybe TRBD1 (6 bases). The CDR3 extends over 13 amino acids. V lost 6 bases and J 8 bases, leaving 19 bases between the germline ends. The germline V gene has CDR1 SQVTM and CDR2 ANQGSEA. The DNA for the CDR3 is TGCAGCGTCGCTACAGGGTCAGGCCCGGGCTACACCTTC. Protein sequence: CSVATGSGPGYTF.